This T cell receptor beta chain was recorded in a study of T cell responses to AZD1222 COVID-19 vaccine. In the study overall: Recipients boosted at about 4 weeks or about 12 weeks are pooled. Overall study findings and caveats: No day 14 peak samples; only post-peak repertoires were characterized. White British donors predominated, females outnumbered males, and clonal diversity was possibly underestimated. Unmutated regions of variants are reportedly targeted by nearly half of spike-specific TCRs.

As concerns this clone: Its antigen is undetermined.

Clones were read by immunoSEQ multiplex PCR, and TCRdb kept only the in-frame ones, dropping some. Here the sample spans 100,000 to 150,000 clones, approximately 85% being singletons. The V and J ends lost 5 bases and 5 bases, in that order; junction bases with no gene match: 8. CDR1 is MGHRA, CDR2 YSYEKL, per germline. The CDR3 totals 15 residues. The V gene is TRBV4-1, the J gene TRBJ1-5, with TRBD1 matching over 8 bases. Sequences were derived from peripheral blood, sampled on day 0 of AZD1222 vaccination. This sequence was found in an adult in good health. CDR3 nucleotide sequence: TGCGCCAGCAGCTACCACTTGGACAGGGATCAGCCCCAGCATTTT. It encodes CASSYHLDRDQPQHF.